These 16 T cell receptor beta chains were all obtained from the same sample, sequenced in a study of blood T cell repertoires in COVID-19. The assay was immunoSEQ multiplex PCR, and TCRdb's table has in-frame clones only and misses some. This sample has about 360,000 clones, with approximately 86% found just once. The sample consisted of peripheral blood. The receptors shown here come from an older woman with COVID-19, enrolled during active disease.

This sequence joins TRBV5-1 and TRBJ1-3; 7 bases align to TRBD1. Germline loops: CDR1 SGHRS, CDR2 YFSETQ. This CDR3 is 18 amino acids long. V dropped 0 bases and J dropped 3; count of bases not matched to a gene: 12. The DNA of the CDR3 is TGCGCCAGCAGCTTGGGGACAGGACCTGCTACGGGTGGAAACACCATATATTTT. Translating it yields CASSLGTGPATGGNTIYF.

CDR3 sequence reads: CASSQNVGGNTEAFF. The CDR3 region has the DNA TGCGCCAGCAGCCAAAACGTAGGGGGTAACACTGAAGCTTTCTTT. The chain is built from TRBV4-3 and TRBJ1-1; TRBD1 might be the D (6 bases). The CDR3 sequence is 15 residues long. The germline V gene encodes CDR1 LGHNA and CDR2 YSLEER. V was shortened by 2 bases and J by 2 bases, with 12 bases between the two germline ends.

The CDR3 DNA follows: TGCGCCAGCAGCTCCCTTGGGGCTACTAATGAAAAACTGTTTTTT. Translated: CASSSLGATNEKLFF. The chain has TRBV5-1 and TRBJ1-4; D may be TRBD1 (5 bases). V was pared by 3 bases and J by 2 bases, with 11 bases between. CDR3 size: 15 residues. Per the germline V gene, CDR1 is SGHRS and CDR2 is YFSETQ.

The rearrangement links TRBV2 to TRBJ1-2; no clear D gene. Germline V gene lookup returns CDR1 SNHLY and CDR2 FYNNEI. Trimming took off 6 bases at V and 0 bases at J, with 5 bases between the two ends. The CDR3 is 12 residues long. For the CDR3, the DNA is TGTGCCAGCAGGTACACTAACTATGGCTACACCTTC. Translated, it gives CASRYTNYGYTF.

The J gene is TRBJ1-2, the V gene TRBV19, with TRBD1 matching 8 bases. Trimming cost V 3 bases and J 5 bases; bases outside gene matches: 2. Germline CDR1 LNHDA, CDR2 SQIVND (reference sequence). CDR3 length equals 13 residues. This chain's CDR3 is CASSIRTGYGYTF. CDR3 bases: TGTGCCAGTAGTATCCGGACAGGGTATGGCTACACCTTC.

The V and J genes are TRBV29-1 and TRBJ1-4; 9 bases align to TRBD1. Germline V gene data show CDR1 as SQVTM and CDR2 as ANQGSEA. J gave up 4 bases and V 5 bases, and 2 bases lay outside the gene matches. The CDR3 extends over 13 amino acids. The CDR3 loop reads CSVRTGDNEKLFF. The CDR3 DNA sequence: TGCAGCGTTCGGACAGGGGATAATGAAAAACTGTTTTTT. Filled out from reference TRBV29-1 and TRBJ1-4, the complete variable domain reads SAVISQKPSRDICQRGTSLTIQCQVDSQVTMMFWYRQQPGQSLTLIATANQGSEATYESGFVIDKFPISRPNLTFSTLTVSNMSPEDSSIYLCSVRTGDNEKLFFGSGTQLSVL.

The table lists this clone with a count of one. The genes are TRBV7-8 and TRBJ2-5; D is uncertain. Trimming shortened V by 4 bases and J by 4 bases, and 10 bases separated the two germline ends. Looked up from germline, CDR1 is SGHVS and CDR2 is FQNEAQ. The CDR3 is 13 amino acids. The CDR3 loop is CASSSLLRETQYF. Written as DNA, the CDR3 is TGTGCCAGCAGCTCCTTATTGCGAGAGACCCAGTACTTC.

This sequence joins TRBV18 and TRBJ1-1, with 7 bases aligning to TRBD1. The CDR3 is 15 amino acids. The V gene's germline CDR1 is KGHSH and CDR2 LQKENI. V trimming: 3 bases; J trimming: 1 base; junction bases outside the gene matches: 5. CDR3 bases: TGTGCCAGCTCACCCAGGGGGACCCGGAACACTGAAGCTTTCTTT. Translating it yields CASSPRGTRNTEAFF.

The J gene is TRBJ1-5, the V gene TRBV12-3 or TRBV12-4; 7 bases fit TRBD1. This CDR3 has 13 amino acids. With V trimmed by 5 bases and J by 6 bases, 4 bases remained unmatched. The CDR3 nucleotides read TGTGCCAGCAGTCCTGGACAGGCTCAGCCCCAGCATTTT. Encoded protein: CASSPGQAQPQHF.

The chain employs TRBV7-6 and TRBJ1-1, with D perhaps TRBD1 (6 bases). V was clipped by 1 base and J by 5 bases, with 11 bases between them. Germline-derived CDR1 and CDR2 are SGHVS and FNYEAQ. The CDR3 loop spans 14 amino acids. The DNA for the CDR3 is TGTGCCAGCAGCTTAGGAATACAGGGTACTGAAGCTTTCTTT. Its translation: CASSLGIQGTEAFF.

The chain employs TRBV5-5 and TRBJ1-4, with 7 bases lining up with TRBD1. CDR1 is SGHKS and CDR2 is YYEKEE in the germline V gene (reference sequence). This CDR3 has 14 amino acids. After removal of 5 bases from V and 8 bases from J, the junction contained 9 bases not matched to a gene. The CDR3 DNA is TGTGCCAGCAGAGACAGGGAGGAAGGAGAAAAACTGTTTTTT. It translates to CASRDREEGEKLFF.

The chain is built from TRBV12-3 or TRBV12-4 and TRBJ2-1; perhaps TRBD2 as D (5 bases). Trimming took off 6 bases at V and 6 bases at J, with 9 bases between the two ends. CDR3 length: 12 residues. CDR3 region: CASRPGGNEQFF. In nucleotides, the CDR3 is TGTGCCAGCAGACCTGGAGGCAATGAGCAGTTCTTC.

The chain combines TRBV24-1 with TRBJ1-1; 10 nucleotides match TRBD1. The V gene's germline CDR1 is KGHDR and CDR2 SFDVKD. This CDR3 has 18 amino acids. V gave up 7 bases and J gave up 1 base; unmatched junction bases: 14. The CDR3 bases are TGTGCCACCAGAAGCCTGAATCGGGACAGGGGACCGAACACTGAAGCTTTCTTT. This sequence encodes CATRSLNRDRGPNTEAFF.

The rearrangement joins TRBV7-6 to TRBJ2-3; possibly TRBD2 for D (6 bases). Trimming took 1 base from V and 2 from J, leaving 13 bases between them. Germline V lookup: CDR1 SGHVS, CDR2 FNYEAQ. This CDR3 is built from 16 residues. The CDR3 loop is CASSLVGGPTTDTQYF. CDR3 DNA: TGTGCCAGCAGCTTAGTGGGGGGACCCACCACAGATACGCAGTATTTT.

CDR3 in DNA: TGTGCCACCAGTGATCCGACTAGCGGGGGGACCACAGATACGCAGTATTTT. This gives the protein CATSDPTSGGTTDTQYF. J is TRBJ2-3 and V is TRBV24-1, with 13 bases identical to TRBD2. This CDR3 spans 17 amino acids. The V gene's germline CDR1 is KGHDR and CDR2 SFDVKD. J was trimmed by 2 bases and V by 3 bases; bases with no gene match: 4.

This clone was seen a single time. CDR3 sequence reads: CASSLPSRGNSPLHF. CDR3 nucleotides: TGTGCCAGCAGTCTCCCTTCGAGGGGGAATTCACCCCTCCACTTT. The chain couples TRBV6-2 or TRBV6-3 to TRBJ1-6; D may be TRBD1 (6 bases). The CDR3 sequence is 15 residues long. V shed 5 bases and J shed 7 bases, with 15 bases lying between them. Germline CDR1 is MNHEY and CDR2 is SVGEGT.